The subject of this entry is one T cell receptor (beta chain). Its antigen is not known. Libraries of TCR beta came from quantitative 5'-RACE with molecular barcodes. TCRdb passed the 5' RACE reads through MiXCR, listing each CDR3 protein once. Among about 90,000 distinct CDR3 sequences, roughly 9% were seen once, and the ten largest hold 25% to 35%. This record comes from a study of CD8 T cells in ankylosing spondylitis. Per germline, CDR1 SSHAT and CDR2 FNYEAQ (reference sequence). Trimming removed 5 bases at V and 7 bases at J, with 18 bases between. The CDR3 covers 15 residues. General observations from the study: In ankylosing spondylitis blood, a motif of eight highly homologous TCR beta variants appeared characteristic. Disease-associated clones were reportedly significantly overrepresented in matched ankylosing spondylitis synovial fluid. A number of the motif variants had already been described in reactive arthritis synovial fluid and blood.

The chain links TRBV7-7 to TRBJ2-4, with D perhaps being TRBD1 or TRBD2 (5 bases each). The sequenced sample consisted of blood, either unsorted or a sorted T cell fraction (not recorded which). This sequence was found in a male donor with ankylosing spondylitis. The CDR3 spells CASSLGTTPGNIQYF. The DNA for the CDR3 is TGTGCCAGCAGCCTTGGGACCACCCCCGGCAACATTCAGTACTTC.